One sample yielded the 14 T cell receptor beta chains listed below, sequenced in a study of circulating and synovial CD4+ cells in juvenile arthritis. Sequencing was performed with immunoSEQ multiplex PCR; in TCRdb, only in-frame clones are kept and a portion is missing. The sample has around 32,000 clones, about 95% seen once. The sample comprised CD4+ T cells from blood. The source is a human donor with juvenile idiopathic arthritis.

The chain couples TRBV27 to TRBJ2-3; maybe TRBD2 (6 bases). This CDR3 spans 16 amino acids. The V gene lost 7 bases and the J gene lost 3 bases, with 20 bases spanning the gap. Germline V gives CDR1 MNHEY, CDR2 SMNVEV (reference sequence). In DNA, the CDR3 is TGTGCCAGCAAATCGCGGAGGGGCGTACCGACAGATACGCAGTATTTT. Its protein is CASKSRRGVPTDTQYF.

Here the CDR3 DNA reads TGTGCCAGCAGCCCCGGGGGGCCCGCTAAAGAGCAGTACTTC. This translates into CASSPGGPAKEQYF. The V call is TRBV11-3, the J call TRBJ2-7, with a tentative D call TRBD2 (7 bases). Per the germline V gene, CDR1 is SGHNT and CDR2 is YENEEA. This CDR3 has 14 residues. Trimming left V 5 bases short and J 7 bases short, with 18 bases between.

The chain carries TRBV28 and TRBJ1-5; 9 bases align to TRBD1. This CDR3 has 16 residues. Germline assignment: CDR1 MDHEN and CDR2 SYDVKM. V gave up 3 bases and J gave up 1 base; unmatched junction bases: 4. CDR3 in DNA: TGTGCCAGCAGTTTTTTGGGACAGGGAAGCAATCAGCCCCAGCATTTT. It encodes CASSFLGQGSNQPQHF. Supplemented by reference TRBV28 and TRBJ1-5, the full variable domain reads DVKVTQSSRYLVKRTGEKVFLECVQDMDHENMFWYRQDPGLGLRLIYFSYDVKMKEKGDIPEGYSVSREKKERFSLILESASTNQTSMYLCASSFLGQGSNQPQHFGDGTRLSIL.

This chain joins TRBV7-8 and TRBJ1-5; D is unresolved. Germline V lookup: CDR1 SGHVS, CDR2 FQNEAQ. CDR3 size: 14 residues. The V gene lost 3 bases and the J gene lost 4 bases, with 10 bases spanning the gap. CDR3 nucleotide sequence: TGTGCCAGCAGCTTCCGAGCGCTAAATCAGCCCCAGCATTTT. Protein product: CASSFRALNQPQHF.

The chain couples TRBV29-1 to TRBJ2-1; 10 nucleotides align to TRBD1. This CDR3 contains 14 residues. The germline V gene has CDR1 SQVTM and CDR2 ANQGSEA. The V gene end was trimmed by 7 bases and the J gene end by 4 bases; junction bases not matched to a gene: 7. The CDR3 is CSGSGTGAYNEQFF. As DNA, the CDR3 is TGCAGCGGGAGTGGGACAGGGGCGTACAATGAGCAGTTCTTC.

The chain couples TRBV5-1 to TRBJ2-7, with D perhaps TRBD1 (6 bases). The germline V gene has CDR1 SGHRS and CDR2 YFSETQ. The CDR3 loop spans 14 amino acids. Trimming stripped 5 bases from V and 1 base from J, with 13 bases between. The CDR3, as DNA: TGCGCCAGCAGGTGGGACACCAAATCCTACGAGCAGTACTTC. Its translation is CASRWDTKSYEQYF.

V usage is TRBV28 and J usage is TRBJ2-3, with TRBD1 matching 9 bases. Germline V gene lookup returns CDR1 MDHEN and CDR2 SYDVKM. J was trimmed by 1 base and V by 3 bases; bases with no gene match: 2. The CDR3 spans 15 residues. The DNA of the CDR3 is TGTGCCAGCAGTTTTTGGACAGGGGGCACAGATACGCAGTATTTT. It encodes CASSFWTGGTDTQYF.

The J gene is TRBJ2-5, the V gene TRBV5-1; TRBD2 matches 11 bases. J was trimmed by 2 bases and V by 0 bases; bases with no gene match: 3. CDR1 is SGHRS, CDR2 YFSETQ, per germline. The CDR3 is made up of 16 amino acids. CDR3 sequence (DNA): TGCGCCAGCAGCTTGGCCGCTAGCGGGAGGCAAGAGACCCAGTACTTC. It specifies CASSLAASGRQETQYF.

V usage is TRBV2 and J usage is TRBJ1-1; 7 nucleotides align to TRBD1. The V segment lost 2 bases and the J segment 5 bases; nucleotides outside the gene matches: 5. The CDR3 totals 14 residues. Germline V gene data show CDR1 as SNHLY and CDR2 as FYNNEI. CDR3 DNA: TGTGCCAGCAGTGAAAGGGACAGTCTTACTGAAGCTTTCTTT. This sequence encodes CASSERDSLTEAFF.

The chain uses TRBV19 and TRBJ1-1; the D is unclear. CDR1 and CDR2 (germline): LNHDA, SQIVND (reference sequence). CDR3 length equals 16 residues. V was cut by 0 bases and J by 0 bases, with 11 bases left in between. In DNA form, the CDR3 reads TGTGCCAGTAGTATAGATGCGGGATACATGAACACTGAAGCTTTCTTT. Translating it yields CASSIDAGYMNTEAFF.

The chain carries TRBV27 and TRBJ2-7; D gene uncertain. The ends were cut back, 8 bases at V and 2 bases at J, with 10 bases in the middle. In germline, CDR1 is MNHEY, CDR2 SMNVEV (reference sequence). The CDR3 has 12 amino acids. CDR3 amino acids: CASGRDTYEQYF. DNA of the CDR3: TGTGCCAGCGGTAGAGATACCTACGAGCAGTACTTC.

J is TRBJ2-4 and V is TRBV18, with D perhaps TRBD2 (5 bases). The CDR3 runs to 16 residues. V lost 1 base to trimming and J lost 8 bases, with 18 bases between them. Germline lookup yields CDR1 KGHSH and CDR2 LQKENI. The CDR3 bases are TGTGCCAGCTCACCACGGGCGGGTGGAGGACGAGACATTCAGTACTTC. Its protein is CASSPRAGGGRDIQYF. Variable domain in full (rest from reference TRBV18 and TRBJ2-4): NAGVMQNPRHLVRRRGQEARLRCSPMKGHSHVYWYRQLPEEGLKFMVYLQKENIIDESGMPKERFSAEFPKEGPSILRIQQVVRGDSAAYFCASSPRAGGGRDIQYFGAGTRLSVL.

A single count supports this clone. The CDR3 loop reads CASSWGRGLNTGELFF. The DNA of the CDR3 is TGTGCCAGCAGCTGGGGCCGGGGACTAAACACCGGGGAGCTGTTTTTT. The chain is built from TRBV7-2 and TRBJ2-2; TRBD2 agrees at 7 bases. V trimming: 4 bases; J trimming: 2 bases; junction bases outside the gene matches: 7. Germline-derived CDR1 and CDR2 are SGHTA and FQGNSA. CDR3 length: 16 amino acids.

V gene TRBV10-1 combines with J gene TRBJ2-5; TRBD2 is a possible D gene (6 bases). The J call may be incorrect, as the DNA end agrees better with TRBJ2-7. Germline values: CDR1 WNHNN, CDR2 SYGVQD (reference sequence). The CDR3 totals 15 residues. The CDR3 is CASSESGVRRDEQYF. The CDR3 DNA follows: TGCGCCAGCAGTGAGTCGGGAGTCAGGAGGGACGAGCAGTACTTC.